This T cell receptor beta chain was retrieved from a study of blood T cells in healthy people across ages. Researchers isolated at least 7 million PBMCs per sample. On this clonotype itself: The germline gene is not matched at one end of the junction; a read error may be the cause.

The CDR3 length is 19 residues. The use of a sample-barcoded 5' primer and a J-beta primer mix characterized a second PCR of roughly 6 to 11 cycles. A single record per CDR3 protein comes from TCRdb applying MiXCR to the 5' RACE reads. In the table there are around 870,000 distinct CDR3 sequences, more than 25% of which are singletons. The sequencing sample was made of blood. The sequence derives from a woman aged 80 or older in good health. The rearrangement joins TRBV12-3 or TRBV12-4 to TRBJ1-6; 9 nucleotides match TRBD1. The CDR3 DNA follows: TGTGCCAGCACTCCGGGACAGGGAAAGGAGGGGGTGTATAATTCACCCCCCCACTTT. This gives the protein CASTPGQGKEGVYNSPPHF.